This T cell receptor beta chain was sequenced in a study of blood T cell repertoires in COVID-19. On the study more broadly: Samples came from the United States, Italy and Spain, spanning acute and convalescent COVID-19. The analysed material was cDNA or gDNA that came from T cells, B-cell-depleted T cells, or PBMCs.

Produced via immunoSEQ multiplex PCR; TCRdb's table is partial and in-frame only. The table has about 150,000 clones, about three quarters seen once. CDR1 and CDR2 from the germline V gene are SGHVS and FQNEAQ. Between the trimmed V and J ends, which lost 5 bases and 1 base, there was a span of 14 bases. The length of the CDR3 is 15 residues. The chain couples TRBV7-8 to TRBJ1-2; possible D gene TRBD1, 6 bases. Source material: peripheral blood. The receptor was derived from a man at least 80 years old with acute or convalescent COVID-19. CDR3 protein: CASSPGQFSNYGYTF. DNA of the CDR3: TGTGCCAGCAGCCCCGGACAGTTTAGTAACTATGGCTACACCTTC.